This TCR beta chain was captured by sequencing in a study of shared clonotypes between healthy human individuals. The repertoire was sequenced with immunoSEQ multiplex PCR; TCRdb's copy has only in-frame clones and lacks some. The sample carries millions of clones, around nine tenths recorded once. The germline V and J ends were trimmed by 5 bases and 9 bases, with 19 bases remaining between them. The CDR3 sequence is 14 residues long. Germline-derived CDR1 and CDR2 are MDHEN and SYDVKM. Subsets obtained from CD4+ cells comprised CD45RA+ naive and CD45RA-negative memory cells. V and J are TRBV28 and TRBJ1-2; tentative D call: TRBD1 (5 bases). The receptor was isolated from a man younger than 35 in good health. The source material was naive CD4+ T cells sorted from blood. Regarding subset: CD45RA+ positively selected. This CDR3 is CASSGFGALVSYTF. The CDR3 region has the DNA TGTGCCAGCAGTGGATTCGGGGCCTTAGTCAGCTACACCTTC.